The 8 T cell receptor beta chains in this list originate from one sample, sequenced in a study of blood T cell repertoires in COVID-19. The repertoire was sequenced with immunoSEQ multiplex PCR; TCRdb's copy has only in-frame clones and lacks some. Counted here are under 300,000 clones, about 83% occurring once; the ten biggest clones make up 5.7%. Sequencing was done on a sample of peripheral blood. The receptors were sampled from a man aged 80 or over with acute or convalescent COVID-19.

This rearrangement joins TRBV5-1 to TRBJ2-5; possible D gene TRBD2, 5 bases. The germline CDR1 and CDR2 sequences are SGHRS and YFSETQ. Trimming pared 0 bases from V and 5 bases from J, leaving 14 bases between. CDR3 length: 15 amino acids. The CDR3 region has the DNA TGCGCCAGCAGCTTGGCCTCGGCCCGAGGGGAGACCCAGTACTTC. Translated, it gives CASSLASARGETQYF.

The chain carries TRBV2 and TRBJ2-3, with 11 bases lining up with TRBD2. The V gene end was trimmed by 4 bases and the J gene end by 2 bases; junction bases not matched to a gene: 2. CDR1 SNHLY and CDR2 FYNNEI come from the germline V gene. This CDR3 is built from 15 residues. CDR3 sequence (DNA): TGTGCCAGCAGTGGGGGACTAGCGGCCACAGATACGCAGTATTTT. It translates to CASSGGLAATDTQYF.

A few counts support this clone. The genes are TRBV7-2 and TRBJ2-7; 10 bases align to TRBD2. The V and J ends lost 5 bases and 3 bases, in that order; junction bases with no gene match: 7. Looked up from germline, CDR1 is SGHTA and CDR2 is FQGNSA. The CDR3 spans 15 residues. CDR3 coding DNA: TGTGCCAGCAGCAGTACTAGCGGGGTCCTCTACGAGCAGTACTTC. Its protein product is CASSSTSGVLYEQYF. Complete variable domain (other parts from reference TRBV7-2 and TRBJ2-7): GAGVSQSPSNKVTEKGKDVELRCDPISGHTALYWYRQSLGQGLEFLIYFQGNSAPDKSGLPSDRFSAERTGGSVSTLTIQRTQQEDSAVYLCASSSTSGVLYEQYFGPGTRLTVT.

The rearrangement uses TRBV28 and TRBJ1-2; maybe TRBD1 (6 bases). V was trimmed by 6 bases and J by 7 bases, leaving 24 bases between them. Germline loops: CDR1 MDHEN, CDR2 SYDVKM. This CDR3 has 16 residues. This chain's CDR3 is CASRTIPQGLFGGYTF. CDR3 coding DNA: TGTGCCAGCAGAACTATTCCACAGGGCCTCTTCGGTGGCTACACCTTC.

The chain couples TRBV5-4 to TRBJ1-1; 8 bases match TRBD1. Losses at the gene ends were 5 bases for V and 1 base for J; bases not matched to a gene: 7. Looked up from germline, CDR1 is SGHNT and CDR2 is YYREEE (reference sequence). This CDR3 spans 15 amino acids. CDR3: CASSFGGQANTEAFF. Here the CDR3 DNA reads TGTGCCAGCAGTTTTGGGGGACAGGCGAACACTGAAGCTTTCTTT.

This clone was counted once. The chain has TRBV27 and TRBJ2-2; D may be TRBD2 (5 bases). Germline assignment: CDR1 MNHEY and CDR2 SMNVEV (reference sequence). The V gene lost 1 base and the J gene lost 7 bases, with 16 bases spanning the gap. The CDR3 contains 16 residues. DNA for the CDR3: TGTGCCAGCAGTTTATTGGCAGCTCGAGGGTTCGGGGAGCTGTTTTTT. This sequence encodes CASSLLAARGFGELFF.

The chain combines TRBV7-2 with TRBJ2-7; TRBD2 matches 8 bases. V trimming: 5 bases; J trimming: 4 bases; junction bases outside the gene matches: 10. The germline gives CDR1 SGHTA, CDR2 FQGNSA. CDR3 length: 15 residues. The CDR3 region is CASSIISGSGYEQYF. The CDR3 bases are TGTGCCAGCAGCATAATCAGCGGGAGCGGGTACGAGCAGTACTTC.

This clone appeared a few times. This chain uses TRBV5-5 with TRBJ2-7; 7 bases align to TRBD1. V shed 0 bases and J 4 bases; nucleotides not matched to a gene: 10. CDR1 and CDR2 from the germline V gene are SGHKS and YYEKEE (reference sequence). The CDR3 spans 16 residues. CDR3 sequence: CASSLAVGTATYEQYF. CDR3 sequence (DNA): TGTGCCAGCAGCTTGGCGGTAGGGACAGCTACATACGAGCAGTACTTC.